This T cell receptor beta chain was documented in a study of blood T cell repertoires in COVID-19. Study summary: The samples span acute and convalescent COVID-19 from the United States, Italy and Spain. In each case, the material was cDNA or gDNA derived from T cells, B-cell-depleted T cells, or PBMCs.

Per the original data handling: Amplification of reference gene primers provided the estimated nucleated cell counts. TCRdb keeps only in-frame clones here, not all; method: immunoSEQ multiplex PCR. V and J calls and clone size are as listed in that table; D and trimming were resolved from the DNA. The data hold about 55,000 clones, with roughly 85% observed a single time. Unmatched junction bases numbered 12, after V lost 4 bases and J lost 10 bases. The germline V gene has CDR1 MNHEY and CDR2 SVGEGT. This CDR3 has 14 amino acids. What was sequenced was peripheral blood. This TCR was sampled from a human donor in a cohort sampled during active COVID-19. The rearrangement uses TRBV6-2 or TRBV6-3 and TRBJ2-7; 8 bases map to TRBD1. The CDR3 nucleotides read TGTGCCAGCAGTTTCTCGGCGGGACAGGTAATCCAGTACTTC. Amino acid sequence: CASSFSAGQVIQYF.